What follows are 19 T cell receptor beta chains derived from one specimen sequenced in a study of T cells in Graves' hyperthyroidism and ophthalmopathy (dated by TCRdb to the late 2010s). Libraries were made using multiplex PCR. Sequencing took place on an Illumina HiSeq 2000. The TCR beta CDR3 regions were amplified from RNA transcripts. For the first round of RT-PCR on the TCR CDR3, the HTBI primer set was used together with the Qiagen OneStep RT-PCR kit. Using fastp at Q25 and MiXCR, TCRdb reprocessed the public reads and kept productive beta chains. Merged by CDR3 protein, the rows form single entries marked with the most common genes and DNA. Present in this sample are approximately 720,000 distinct CDR3 sequences, roughly 20% of which were seen just once. Around 15% of the sample comes from the top ten. Specimen: blood. The receptors here all came from a woman aged 45-59 years with Graves' hyperthyroidism that later progressed to Graves' ophthalmopathy.

This clonotype appeared once. The CDR3 DNA reads TGCGCCAGCAGCCAAGAGTGGGGGGTCGGCACTGAAGCTTTCTTT. This translates into CASSQEWGVGTEAFF. The J gene is TRBJ1-1, the V gene TRBV4-1, with TRBD1 as a possible D gene (5 bases). Germline loops: CDR1 MGHRA, CDR2 YSYEKL. The CDR3 sequence is 15 residues long. The ends were cut back, 0 bases at V and 4 bases at J, with 12 bases in the middle.

This clonotype has at least ten counts. The V and J genes are TRBV7-8 and TRBJ2-2; D unclear. From germline, CDR1 is SGHVS and CDR2 FQNEAQ. Trimming removed 6 bases from V and 6 bases from J, with 8 bases in between. The CDR3 spans 12 residues. The DNA for the CDR3 is TGTGCCAGCAGACGTGAGGCCGGGGAGCTGTTTTTT. Its translation is CASRREAGELFF.

The chain recombines TRBV10-2 with TRBJ2-3; 9 bases align to TRBD2. The CDR3 sequence is 14 residues long. Germline loops: CDR1 WSHSY, CDR2 SAAADI. Trimming removed 10 bases from V and 3 bases from J; junction bases left unmatched: 8. CDR3: CATLEAGGTDTQYF. CDR3 coding DNA: TGCGCCACCCTAGAGGCGGGGGGGACAGATACGCAGTATTTT.

Only a few counts were recorded for this clonotype. The chain uses TRBV6-4 and TRBJ2-5; D ambiguous. The V and J ends lost 0 bases and 4 bases respectively, with 15 bases between them. Germline V gene lookup returns CDR1 MRHNA and CDR2 SNTAGT. The CDR3 extends over 16 amino acids. CDR3 nucleotides: TGTGCCAGCAGTGACTCGACCACCACGCCCTCAGAGACCCAGTACTTC. Amino acid sequence: CASSDSTTTPSETQYF.

In its sample, this clonotype was seen many times. This rearrangement joins TRBV30 to TRBJ2-7; D unclear. The V and J ends lost 0 bases and 4 bases respectively, with 7 bases between them. This CDR3 comprises 12 residues. Per germline, CDR1 GTSNPN and CDR2 SVGIG (reference sequence). The CDR3 DNA reads TGTGCCTGGAGTGTGGGTGGTTACGAGCAGTACTTC. Translating gives CAWSVGGYEQYF.

This clonotype came up many times. This chain connects TRBV9 to TRBJ2-7, with D tentatively TRBD1 (6 bases). CDR1 and CDR2 (germline): SGDLS, YYNGEE. With 3 bases removed from V and 1 base from J, the gap between germline ends came to 14 bases. The CDR3 totals 15 residues. The CDR3 sequence is CASSASTGGSYEQYF. DNA for the CDR3: TGTGCCAGCAGCGCGTCGACAGGCGGATCCTACGAGCAGTACTTC.

There are a few counts of this clonotype. The chain uses TRBV6-1 and TRBJ1-2; 7 bases match TRBD1. Trimming took 6 bases from V and 6 from J; bases not matched to a gene: 7. The length of the CDR3 is 13 residues. Germline V gene data show CDR1 as MNHNS and CDR2 as SASEGT. The CDR3 DNA reads as TGTGCCAGCAGGATATACACAGGGGATGGCTACACCTTC. Encoded protein: CASRIYTGDGYTF.

This clonotype was seen ten or more times. CDR3 loop: CASSPGRSYEQYF. DNA for the CDR3: TGTGCCAGCTCACCAGGGAGGTCTTACGAGCAGTACTTC. The J gene is TRBJ2-7, the V gene TRBV18, with TRBD2 as a possible D gene (6 bases). Germline V gene data show CDR1 as KGHSH and CDR2 as LQKENI. CDR3 size: 13 residues. Trimming pared 2 bases from V and 4 bases from J, leaving 9 bases between.

The chain uses TRBV27 and TRBJ1-3; TRBD1 might be the D (6 bases). V lost 1 base to trimming and J lost 1 base, with 8 bases between them. Germline CDR1 is MNHEY and CDR2 is SMNVEV (reference sequence). CDR3 length: 15 amino acids. The CDR3 sequence: CASSLFQGSGNTIYF. The CDR3 region has the DNA TGTGCCAGCAGTTTATTCCAGGGGTCTGGAAACACCATATATTTT.

This clonotype was counted ten times or more. The chain recombines TRBV27 with TRBJ1-1; TRBD1 matches at 8 bases. Germline V gene sequence: CDR1 MNHEY, CDR2 SMNVEV (reference sequence). The CDR3 has 14 residues. V was pared by 8 bases and J by 4 bases, with 9 bases of the junction left unmatched. The CDR3 loop reads CASHDVQGATEAFF. Here the CDR3 DNA reads TGTGCCAGCCACGATGTCCAGGGGGCCACTGAAGCTTTCTTT.

To note about this clonotype: This may arise from a read error, as a much more abundant clone is one base away. The rearrangement uses TRBV29-1 and TRBJ1-1; no clear D gene. Looked up from germline, CDR1 is SQVTM and CDR2 is ANQGSEA. The CDR3 contains 13 residues. Between the trimmed V and J ends, which lost 8 bases and 0 bases, there was a span of 13 bases. The DNA for the CDR3 is TGCAGCATCATAAGGCCGGTGAACACTGAAGCTTTCTTT. Translating gives CSIIRPVNTEAFF.

This clonotype was found a few times. The V call is TRBV18, the J call TRBJ1-5, with 9 bases that match TRBD1. The CDR3 extends over 15 amino acids. The germline CDR1 and CDR2 sequences are KGHSH and LQKENI. V shed 3 bases, J shed 7 bases, and the junction held 7 bases outside the gene matches. The CDR3 here is CASSPRTGEPQPQHF. The CDR3 DNA is TGTGCCAGCTCACCTCGGACAGGGGAGCCCCAGCCCCAGCATTTT.

The rearrangement uses TRBV20-1 and TRBJ1-5; possibly TRBD1 for D (5 bases). The CDR3 runs 15 residues. V was clipped by 6 bases and J by 6 bases, with 21 bases between them. Germline CDR1 and CDR2: DFQATT and SNEGSKA (reference sequence). CDR3 coding DNA: TGCAGTGCGACTAGGGGCAGCCTGTCGGGTCAGCCCCAGCATTTT. This translates into CSATRGSLSGQPQHF.

This chain uses TRBV20-1 with TRBJ2-7, with D perhaps TRBD1 (5 bases). This CDR3 has 15 amino acids. Germline CDR1 reads DFQATT; CDR2 reads SNEGSKA (reference sequence). The V end lost 8 bases, the J end lost 3 bases, and 23 bases lay between the germline ends. The DNA of the CDR3 is TGCAGTATTAGCAGGGTGGGTAGTATGCTCTACGAGCAGTACTTC. Residues: CSISRVGSMLYEQYF.

This clonotype has ten or more counts. The chain employs TRBV3-1 and TRBJ2-7, with D unresolved. Germline V gene data show CDR1 as LGHDT and CDR2 as YNNKEL (reference sequence). Trimming stripped 3 bases from V and 2 bases from J, with 8 bases between. The CDR3 is 13 residues long. The CDR3 region has the DNA TGTGCCAGCAGCCATGCACAGACCTACGAGCAGTACTTC. Its protein product is CASSHAQTYEQYF.

This chain uses TRBV3-1 with TRBJ1-5; the D gene is possibly TRBD1 (5 bases). CDR1 is LGHDT and CDR2 is YNNKEL in the germline V gene (reference sequence). The CDR3 sequence is 15 residues long. V dropped 3 bases and J dropped 5 bases, with 14 bases sitting between them. The CDR3 is CASSQNLGGHQPQHF. The CDR3 region has the DNA TGTGCCAGCAGCCAGAATTTGGGGGGACATCAGCCCCAGCATTTT.

A few counts support this clonotype. The V gene is TRBV24-1, the J gene TRBJ1-1; no clear D gene. Trimming removed 4 bases at V and 5 bases at J, with 13 bases between. The CDR3 runs 14 residues. Germline V lookup: CDR1 KGHDR, CDR2 SFDVKD. The CDR3 region is CATSDSGIRTEAFF. The CDR3 DNA sequence: TGTGCCACCAGTGACTCCGGGATCAGGACTGAAGCTTTCTTT.

Notes on this clonotype: Since no conserved phenylalanine or tryptophan closes the CDR3, a read error is the likely cause. The rearrangement joins TRBV12-3 or TRBV12-4 to TRBJ1-1, with D unclear. Trimming shortened V by 2 bases and J by 4 bases, and 5 bases separated the two germline ends. CDR3 size: 12 residues. The CDR3 reads CASSLSSTEAFL. DNA for the CDR3: TGTGCCAGCAGTTTATCCAGCACTGAAGCTTTCCTT.

This clonotype was detected many times. The chain joins TRBV2 to TRBJ2-1; D is undetermined. The CDR3 totals 15 residues. The ends were cut back, 3 bases at V and 0 bases at J, with 9 bases in the middle. The germline V gene has CDR1 SNHLY and CDR2 FYNNEI. CDR3 coding DNA: TGTGCCAGCAGTGACGGGCGCAACTCCTACAATGAGCAGTTCTTC. Translation: CASSDGRNSYNEQFF.